Listed below are T cell receptor beta chains from one sample, sequenced in a study of OX40 agonist ivuxolimab in advanced cancers. Assay used: immunoSEQ multiplex PCR; TCRdb lists only in-frame clones, some missing. The profile shows about 76,000 clones, 88% of them singletons. Sample: CD4+ or CD8+ T cells sorted from blood, taken in a trial of the OX40 agonist ivuxolimab. The receptors come from an adult with an advanced solid tumor such as melanoma, head and neck, liver or kidney cancer. Both conserved end residues are part of each CDR3. Fields, in order: J gene, V gene, clone size, D gene, CDR3 protein, CDR3 DNA. A D gene is named only where the DNA matches it firmly. Clone size is stated in some rows and not others, as once, few, many or a class when expanded.

>TRBJ1-5|TRBV7-2|once|NA
CASSLVVSITSNQPQHF
TGTGCCAGCAGCTTAGTAGTGTCGATAACATCGAATCAGCCCCAGCATTTT
>TRBJ2-7|TRBV28|NA|NA
CASSIPGQSYEQYF
TGTGCCAGCAGCATCCCGGGGCAGTCCTACGAGCAGTACTTC
>TRBJ1-1|TRBV7-3|NA|NA
CASSVSQIMNTEAFF
TGTGCCAGCAGTGTTTCACAGATCATGAACACTGAAGCTTTCTTT
>TRBJ1-5|TRBV2|NA|NA
CASSGGARQPQHF
TGTGCCAGCTCGGGGGGCGCCAGGCAGCCCCAGCATTTT
>TRBJ2-2|TRBV27|NA|NA
CASSLSVGELFF
TGTGCCAGCAGTTTATCTGTCGGGGAGCTGTTTTTT
>TRBJ2-1|TRBV5-4|once|NA
CASSLVPGEDNEQFF
TGTGCCAGCAGCTTGGTCCCAGGGGAGGACAATGAGCAGTTCTTC
>TRBJ1-1|TRBV11-2|NA|TRBD1
CASSLVGGRTEAFF
TGTGCCAGCAGCTTAGTAGGGGGCCGGACTGAAGCTTTCTTT
>TRBJ1-5|TRBV18|NA|NA
CASSPLEAVNQPQHF
TGTGCCAGCTCACCACTTGAAGCAGTAAATCAGCCCCAGCATTTT
>TRBJ2-3|TRBV4-1|NA|NA
CASSQRGVTDTQYF
TGCGCCAGCAGCCAAAGGGGTGTCACAGATACGCAGTATTTT
>TRBJ2-3|TRBV7-2|few|NA
CASTQRPTDTQYF
TGTGCCAGCACCCAGCGGCCCACAGATACGCAGTATTTT
>TRBJ2-7|TRBV5-8|NA|NA
CASSSRGQAAYEQYF
TGTGCCAGCAGCTCCAGGGGACAAGCAGCCTACGAGCAGTACTTC
>TRBJ1-1|TRBV5-6|NA|NA
CASSLAGGRAVAEAFF
TGTGCCAGCAGCTTGGCCGGGGGGAGGGCGGTCGCTGAAGCTTTCTTT
>TRBJ2-4|TRBV6-6|NA|NA
CASSRQASVKNIQYF
TGTGCCAGCAGCAGACAGGCGTCGGTCAAAAACATTCAGTACTTC
>TRBJ1-2|TRBV5-4|NA|NA
CASSHTGPRGYTF
TGTGCCAGCAGCCATACAGGGCCGCGGGGCTACACCTTC
>TRBJ2-2|TRBV28|NA|NA
CAAGTNTGELFF
TGTGCCGCCGGGACGAACACCGGGGAGCTGTTTTTT
>TRBJ2-3|TRBV7-3|NA|NA
CASSLNGQGTDTQYF
TGTGCCAGCAGCTTAAACGGTCAGGGGACAGATACGCAGTATTTT
>TRBJ2-4|TRBV5-1|NA|TRBD2
CASSDPGGNIQYF
TGCGCCAGCAGTGACCCCGGGGGGAACATTCAGTACTTC
>TRBJ1-1|TRBV5-1|medium-sized|TRBD1
CASSLVDRGNTEAFF
TGCGCCAGCAGCTTGGTGGACAGGGGGAACACTGAAGCTTTCTTT
>TRBJ1-2|TRBV28|once|NA
CASNGNYGYTF
TGTGCCAGCAATGGAAACTATGGCTACACCTTC
>TRBJ2-3|TRBV28|NA|NA
CASSPASRVDTQYF
TGTGCCAGCAGTCCGGCGAGTCGGGTGGATACGCAGTATTTT
>TRBJ2-3|TRBV7-2|NA|NA
CASSLVSGLWDTQYF
TGTGCCAGCAGCTTAGTGAGCGGCCTTTGGGATACGCAGTATTTT
>TRBJ1-2|TRBV7-9|once|NA
CASSLERDYGYTF
TGTGCCAGCAGCTTAGAAAGAGACTATGGCTACACCTTC
>TRBJ2-1|TRBV6-1|NA|NA
CASSEQLGSYNEQFF
TGTGCCAGCAGTGAACAACTAGGCTCCTACAATGAGCAGTTCTTC
>TRBJ1-5|TRBV10-3|NA|NA
CAISEGTYNQPQHF
TGTGCCATCAGTGAAGGGACCTACAATCAGCCCCAGCATTTT
>TRBJ2-7|TRBV6-5|NA|NA
CASSYSRQIYEQYF
TGTGCCAGCAGTTACTCGCGGCAGATCTACGAGCAGTACTTC
>TRBJ2-1|TRBV4-3|NA|NA
CASSQDRVGGGGEQFF
TGCGCCAGCAGCCAAGATCGGGTAGGGGGAGGAGGTGAGCAGTTCTTC
>TRBJ1-2|TRBV7-9|NA|TRBD1
CASSLEVPGGGYGYTF
TGTGCCAGCAGCTTAGAGGTCCCAGGGGGCGGCTATGGCTACACCTTC
>TRBJ1-3|TRBV28|NA|NA
CASSTEFSGNTIYF
TGTGCCAGCAGCACAGAGTTCTCTGGAAACACCATATATTTT
>TRBJ2-7|TRBV7-2|NA|NA
CASTQTSTRATREQYF
TGTGCCAGCACCCAAACATCGACTAGGGCTACTCGCGAGCAGTACTTC